This T cell receptor (beta chain) was sequenced in a study of human T cells and chemical hapten exposure (dated by TCRdb to the early 2020s). Study-wide context: For sensitization, 2% DPC in acetone was applied to a 2 cm by 2 cm area of upper inner arm skin. Blood samples were taken from patients before sensitization (week 0) and then at 2, 6 and about 24 weeks after DPC sensitization. Blood for TCR sequencing was provided by twenty-nine alopecia patients at one to four time points (pre-sensitization, 2, 6 and 24 weeks). Patch testing was performed on the upper back with Finn chambers containing 0.01% DPC, and the patch tests were scored after 6 days according to International Contact Dermatitis Research Group standards. This study followed changes in the peripheral blood TCR repertoire in vivo during primary and secondary sensitization of alopecia patients to the hapten diphenylcyclopropenone (DPC). Throughout the study period of about 22 weeks, patients also received therapeutic DPC doses to the scalp every week. The mostly female patient cohort included alopecia areata with under or over 50% scalp involvement, alopecia totalis and alopecia universalis. Libraries were pooled for sequencing, and per-sample TCR yields varied mainly because of small differences in library volumes within the pool. General conclusions and limits of the study: Because all patients had alopecia, a presumed autoimmune disease, the immune response of the patients might differ from that of healthy individuals. Patch test score was positively correlated with the number of PT1 expanded TCRs, with significance at thresholds 8, 16 and 32 but not at 4. Expanded TCRs formed significantly more large CDR3 similarity clusters than pre-sensitization or healthy control sets, consistent with antigen-driven responses. After repeated subsampling, changes were observed in the strength of the expansion versus patch-test correlation and in the threshold at which the correlation became significant. The number of TCRs above 1 in 1000 frequency did not change with DPC sensitization; there was no evidence of global repertoire structure alterations.

Of note for this clonotype: Its target antigen remains unknown. There are no base qualities to consult, and no much larger clone falls within one base.

The time point tag for this specimen amounts to: patch test 1, 2 weeks after DPC sensitization. This specimen's treatment or condition label, interpreted: therapeutic diphenylcyclopropenone sensitization with weekly scalp DPC. At each patch-test visit, blood was drawn before the patch test was applied. To be eligible, patients had to be aged 18 to 70, diagnosed with alopecia and judged suitable for DPC therapy, while pregnant patients were excluded. Total RNA was isolated from unfractionated whole blood collected in Tempus Blood RNA tubes. The library was prepared using RACE. Instrument used: NextSeq 500. Library preparation attached unique molecular identifiers to individual cDNA molecules for quantitative, reproducible TCR counting. Both TCR alpha and TCR beta chains were sequenced from each blood RNA sample. Under the source paper's analysis protocol: A median of about 87,000 TCRs per sample was observed, with a range of 23,224 to 690,600. V, J and CDR3 annotation of the TCR reads was performed with the Decombinator software suite. For the PS versus PT1 abundance plots, all samples were subsampled to the same number of TCRs (28,000). Expanded TCRs were defined as absent before sensitization and observed at least eight times at the 2-week time point. TCRdb took the public reads, trimmed them with fastp at Q25, ran MiXCR for clone calling and kept in-frame beta chains. CDR3 protein duplicates are merged, each entry listing the most common genes and DNA. The V and J calls shown here were made by TCRdb, not taken from the authors' results. Counted in this sample were around 120,000 distinct CDR3 sequences; roughly 13% of them appeared once. The ten largest clones represent about 0.9% of the sample.

The CDR3 starts with the cysteine, ends with the phenylalanine, and has 15 residues. Just CDR3 DNA is preserved here, 45 bases in frame from base 1. As encoded in the germline V gene, CDR1 is SNHLY while CDR2 is FYNNEI. V loses 2 bases at its end and J loses 1 base; junction bases beyond the gene matches: 4. This chain joins TRBV2 to TRBJ2-5; 7 central bases correspond to TRBD1. The clonotype comes from a man in his late teens or twenties with alopecia areata. Some clones in this sample may be carry-over from other donors' samples. The sample was whole blood, taken in connection with sensitization to the hapten diphenylcyclopropenone (DPC). The CDR3 amino acid sequence is: CASSENRGFQETQYF. In nucleotide form, the sequence is TGTGCCAGCAGTGAAAACAGGGGATTCCAAGAGACCCAGTACTTC.